These 5 T cell receptor beta chains were all obtained from the same sample, sequenced in a study of blood T cell repertoires in COVID-19. Using immunoSEQ multiplex PCR, the repertoire was profiled, and TCRdb retains in-frame clones only, with some absent. The sample holds about 230,000 clones, over 75% seen once. Sequencing input: PBMCs or T cells enriched from blood (not recorded which). Receptors were obtained from a young man who had recovered from COVID-19.

The chain joins TRBV5-6 to TRBJ1-5; no firm D call. Per the germline V gene, CDR1 is SGHDT and CDR2 is YYEEEE. CDR3 size: 13 residues. V lost 1 base to trimming and J lost 5 bases, with 7 bases between them. Written as DNA, the CDR3 is TGTGCCAGCAGCTTGCCGTCTGATCAGCCCCAGCATTTT. Translating it yields CASSLPSDQPQHF. The full variable domain, in which reference TRBV5-6 and TRBJ1-5 provide the parts outside the CDR3, is DAGVTQSPTHLIKTRGQQVTLRCSPKSGHDTVSWYQQALGQGPQFIFQYYEEEERQRGNFPDRFSGHQFPNYSSELNVNALLLGDSALYLCASSLPSDQPQHFGDGTRLSIL.

This chain uses TRBV5-4 with TRBJ2-2; 15 bases align to TRBD2. Unmatched junction bases numbered 7, after V lost 4 bases and J lost 6 bases. Germline CDR1 SGHNT, CDR2 YYREEE (reference sequence). The CDR3 is made up of 17 amino acids. The CDR3 DNA sequence: TGTGCCAGCAGCGGACTAGCGGGAGGGCCTGTATCCGGGGAGCTGTTTTTT. Its protein product is CASSGLAGGPVSGELFF.

This sequence joins TRBV27 and TRBJ1-5; 7 bases align to TRBD1. From germline, CDR1 is MNHEY and CDR2 SMNVEV (reference sequence). The CDR3 has 14 amino acids. After removal of 6 bases from V and 2 bases from J, the junction contained 4 bases not matched to a gene. The CDR3 DNA reads as TGTGCCAGCAGCAGGGGGTTTCGCAATCAGCCCCAGCATTTT. Translated: CASSRGFRNQPQHF.

The chain uses TRBV19 and TRBJ2-1, with 12 positions matching TRBD2. CDR1 is LNHDA, CDR2 SQIVND, per germline (reference sequence). This CDR3 spans 14 amino acids. V dropped 5 bases and J dropped 9; count of bases not matched to a gene: 5. In DNA form, the CDR3 reads TGTGCCAGTAGTGAGCTAGCGGGAGGGAGTGAGCAGTTCTTC. Protein: CASSELAGGSEQFF.

This clone has a single count. This chain connects TRBV2 to TRBJ1-4; D is undetermined. In germline, CDR1 is SNHLY, CDR2 FYNNEI. V was cut by 6 bases and J by 8 bases, with 10 bases left in between. There are 12 residues in the CDR3. CDR3 DNA: TGTGCCAGCAGAAGAGGGCAGGAAAAACTGTTTTTT. Translation gives CASRRGQEKLFF.